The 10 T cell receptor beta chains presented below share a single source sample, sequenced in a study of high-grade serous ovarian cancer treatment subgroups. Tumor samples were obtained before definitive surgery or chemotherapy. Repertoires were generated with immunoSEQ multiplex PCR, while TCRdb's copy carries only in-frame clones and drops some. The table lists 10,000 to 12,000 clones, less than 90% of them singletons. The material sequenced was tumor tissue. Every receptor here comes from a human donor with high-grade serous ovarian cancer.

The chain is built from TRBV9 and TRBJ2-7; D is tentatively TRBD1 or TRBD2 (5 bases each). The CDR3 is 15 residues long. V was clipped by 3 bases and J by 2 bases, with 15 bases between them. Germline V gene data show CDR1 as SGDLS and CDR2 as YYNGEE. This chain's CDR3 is CASSEGDHRTYEQYF. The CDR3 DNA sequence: TGTGCCAGCAGCGAAGGGGACCACCGTACCTACGAGCAGTACTTC.

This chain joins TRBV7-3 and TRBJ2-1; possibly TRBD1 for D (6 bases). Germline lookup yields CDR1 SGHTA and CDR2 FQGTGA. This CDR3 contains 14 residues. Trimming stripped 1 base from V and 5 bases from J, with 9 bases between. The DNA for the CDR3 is TGTGCCAGCAGCTTAAACGGACAGAACAATGAGCAGTTCTTC. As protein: CASSLNGQNNEQFF.

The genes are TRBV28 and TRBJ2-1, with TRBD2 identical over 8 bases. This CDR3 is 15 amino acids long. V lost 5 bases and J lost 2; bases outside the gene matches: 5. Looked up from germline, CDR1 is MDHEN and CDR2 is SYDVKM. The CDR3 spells CASSPGLAAYNEQFF. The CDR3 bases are TGTGCCAGCAGTCCCGGACTAGCTGCCTACAATGAGCAGTTCTTC.

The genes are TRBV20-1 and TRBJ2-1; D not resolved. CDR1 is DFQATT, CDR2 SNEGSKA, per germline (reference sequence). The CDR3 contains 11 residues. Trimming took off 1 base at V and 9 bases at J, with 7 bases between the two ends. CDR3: CSARGSSEQFF. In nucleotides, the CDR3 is TGCAGTGCTAGAGGCTCGAGTGAGCAGTTCTTC.

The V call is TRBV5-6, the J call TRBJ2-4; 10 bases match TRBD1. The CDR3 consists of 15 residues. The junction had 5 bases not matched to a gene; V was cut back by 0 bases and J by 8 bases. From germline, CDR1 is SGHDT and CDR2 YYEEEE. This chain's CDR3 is CASSLGQGAWDIQYF. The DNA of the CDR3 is TGTGCCAGCAGCTTGGGACAGGGGGCATGGGACATTCAGTACTTC.

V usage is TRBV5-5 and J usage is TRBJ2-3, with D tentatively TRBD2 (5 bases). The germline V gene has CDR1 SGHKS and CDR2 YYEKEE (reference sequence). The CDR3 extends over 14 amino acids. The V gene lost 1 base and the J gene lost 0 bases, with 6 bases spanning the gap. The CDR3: CASSLRGSTDTQYF. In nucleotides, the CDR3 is TGTGCCAGCAGCTTGCGAGGGAGCACAGATACGCAGTATTTT. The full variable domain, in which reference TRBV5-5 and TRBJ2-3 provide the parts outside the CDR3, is DAGVTQSPTHLIKTRGQQVTLRCSPISGHKSVSWYQQVLGQGPQFIFQYYEKEERGRGNFPDRFSARQFPNYSSELNVNALLLGDSALYLCASSLRGSTDTQYFGPGTRLTVL.

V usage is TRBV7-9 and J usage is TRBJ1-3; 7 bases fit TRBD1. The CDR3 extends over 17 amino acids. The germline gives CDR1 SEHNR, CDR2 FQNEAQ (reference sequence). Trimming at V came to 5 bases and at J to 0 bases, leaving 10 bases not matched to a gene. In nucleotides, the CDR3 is TGTGCCAGCAGCCGACAGGGAACCCGAATCTCTGGAAACACCATATATTTT. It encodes CASSRQGTRISGNTIYF.

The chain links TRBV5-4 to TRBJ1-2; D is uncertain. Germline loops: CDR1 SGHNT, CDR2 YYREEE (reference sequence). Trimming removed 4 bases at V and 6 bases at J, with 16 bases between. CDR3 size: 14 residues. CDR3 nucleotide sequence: TGTGCCAGCAGCCTCCTCGGACCTGGGGATGGCTACACCTTC. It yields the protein CASSLLGPGDGYTF.

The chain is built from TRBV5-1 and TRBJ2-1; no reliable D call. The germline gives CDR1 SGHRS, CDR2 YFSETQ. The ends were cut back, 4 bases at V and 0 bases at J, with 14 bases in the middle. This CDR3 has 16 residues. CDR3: CASSRQIMGSYNEQFF. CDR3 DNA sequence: TGCGCCAGCAGCCGGCAAATAATGGGCTCCTACAATGAGCAGTTCTTC.

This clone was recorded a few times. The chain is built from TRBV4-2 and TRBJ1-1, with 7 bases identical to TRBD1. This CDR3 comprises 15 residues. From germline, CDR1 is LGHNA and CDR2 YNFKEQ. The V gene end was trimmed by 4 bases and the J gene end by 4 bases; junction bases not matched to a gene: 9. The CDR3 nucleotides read TGTGCCAGCAGCCCGACAGGGCTGAGGACCACTGAAGCTTTCTTT. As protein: CASSPTGLRTTEAFF.